The sequence of this T cell receptor (beta chain) was determined in a study of T cells in localized non-small cell lung cancer. This clone is a singleton in its sample. As yet, its antigen is unknown. V gave up 1 base and J gave up 7 bases, with 11 bases separating them. This CDR3 contains 14 residues. Germline assignment: CDR1 LNHDA and CDR2 SQIVND (reference sequence). Study-wide findings and caveats: Elevated blood T cell density was associated with longer overall survival. Maximal T cell clonality occurred in uninvolved adjacent lung, with tumor ranking below it. Heterogeneity cannot be ruled out, as sequencing used one tumor region only.

Clones were sequenced by immunoSEQ multiplex PCR, and TCRdb holds only the in-frame ones, with some missing. The data contain some 30,000 clones, approximately 81% of them seen just once; the ten biggest clones take up about 40%. The starting material was peripheral blood, obtained before any cancer treatment. The sequence was collected from a male donor aged 60 or older with stage II squamous cell lung carcinoma. The J gene is TRBJ1-5, the V gene TRBV19; perhaps TRBD1 as D (5 bases). The CDR3 coding sequence is TGTGCCAGTAGTATAGCAGGGTTCCGACAGCCCCAGCATTTT. Its translation is CASSIAGFRQPQHF.